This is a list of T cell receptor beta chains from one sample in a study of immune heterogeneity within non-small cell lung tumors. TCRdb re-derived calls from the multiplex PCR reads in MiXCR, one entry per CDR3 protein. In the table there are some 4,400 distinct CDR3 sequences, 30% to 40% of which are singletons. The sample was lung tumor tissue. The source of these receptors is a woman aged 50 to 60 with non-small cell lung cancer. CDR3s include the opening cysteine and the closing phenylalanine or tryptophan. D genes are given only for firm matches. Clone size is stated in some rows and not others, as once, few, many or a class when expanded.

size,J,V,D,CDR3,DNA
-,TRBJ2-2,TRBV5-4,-,CASRTAGTGNTGELFF,TGTGCCAGCAGGACCGCCGGGACTGGGAACACCGGGGAGCTGTTTTTT
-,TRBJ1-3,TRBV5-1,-,CASAQGFGNTIYF,TGCGCCAGCGCCCAGGGTTTTGGAAACACCATATATTTT
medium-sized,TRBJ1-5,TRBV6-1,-,CASSGTWGRGGNQPQHF,TGTGCCAGCAGTGGGACTTGGGGGCGCGGAGGCAATCAGCCCCAGCATTTT
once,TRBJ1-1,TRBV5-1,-,CASSLGTLNTEAFF,TGCGCCAGCAGCTTGGGGACACTGAACACTGAAGCTTTCTTT
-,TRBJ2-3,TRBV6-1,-,CASRLEDTQYF,TGTGCCAGCAGGTTGGAGGATACGCAGTATTTT
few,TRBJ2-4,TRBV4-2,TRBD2,CASSEGTSGAYIQYF,TGTGCCAGCAGCGAAGGGACTAGCGGGGCGTACATTCAGTACTTC
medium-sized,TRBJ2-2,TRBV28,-,CASIEKNTGELFF,TGTGCCAGCATAGAGAAGAACACCGGGGAGCTGTTTTTT
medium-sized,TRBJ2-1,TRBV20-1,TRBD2,CSASGRASYNEQFF,TGCAGTGCTAGCGGGAGGGCCTCCTACAATGAGCAGTTCTTC
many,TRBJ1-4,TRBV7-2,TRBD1,CASSEQGAANEKLFF,TGTGCCAGCAGCGAACAGGGGGCGGCTAATGAAAAACTGTTTTTT
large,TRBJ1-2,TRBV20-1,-,CSARTGRTGYTF,TGCAGTGCTCGGACGGGACGGACTGGCTACACCTTC
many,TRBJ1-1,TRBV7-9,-,CASRPRVSMNTEAFF,TGTGCCAGCAGACCCAGGGTTAGTATGAACACTGAAGCTTTCTTT
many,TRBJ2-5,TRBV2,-,CARSTGGFEETQYF,TGTGCCAGATCTACTGGGGGGTTTGAAGAGACCCAGTACTTC
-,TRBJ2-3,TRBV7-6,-,CASSLWGQSTDTQYF,TGTGCCAGCAGCTTATGGGGACAAAGCACAGATACGCAGTATTTT
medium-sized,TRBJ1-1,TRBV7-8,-,CASTPKTANTEAFF,TGTGCCAGCACCCCAAAGACGGCGAACACTGAAGCTTTCTTT
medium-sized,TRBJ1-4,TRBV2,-,CASSGLDGTNEKLFF,TGTGCCAGCAGTGGATTGGACGGGACTAATGAAAAACTGTTTTTT
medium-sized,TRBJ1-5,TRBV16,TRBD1,CASSQSGTGIQPQHF,TGTGCCAGCAGCCAATCGGGGACAGGGATTCAGCCCCAGCATTTT
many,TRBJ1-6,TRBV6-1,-,CASRGSVPYNSPLHF,TGTGCCAGCAGAGGATCGGTTCCCTATAATTCACCCCTCCACTTT
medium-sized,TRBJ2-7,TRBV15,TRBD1,CATSIQKGAVDEQYF,TGTGCCACCAGCATCCAAAAGGGGGCGGTGGACGAGCAGTACTTC
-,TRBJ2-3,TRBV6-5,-,CSSIYTGTSSSDTQYF,TGTTCCAGCATTTACACCGGTACTAGTAGTTCAGATACGCAGTATTTT
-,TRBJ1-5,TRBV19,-,CASSQGQVALGQPQHF,TGTGCCAGTAGTCAGGGGCAGGTGGCGCTTGGTCAGCCCCAGCATTTT
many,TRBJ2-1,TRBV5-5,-,CASSSGPLIGEQFF,TGTGCCAGCAGCTCGGGACCTCTTATCGGTGAGCAGTTCTTC
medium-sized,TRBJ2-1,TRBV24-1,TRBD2,CATSEPGSGGAQQFF,TGTGCCACCAGTGAACCTGGGAGCGGGGGGGCCCAACAGTTCTTC
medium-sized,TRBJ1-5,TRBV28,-,CASSSDRIGNQPQHF,TGTGCCAGCAGTTCCGACAGGATAGGGAATCAGCCCCAGCATTTT